This T cell receptor beta chain emerged from a study of T-cell reconstitution after alpha-beta-depleted transplantation in children (dated by TCRdb to about 2016). Study-level background: Using TCR repertoire profiling, the study followed T-cell immune reconstitution in a quantitative way in children after TCRalphabeta/CD19-depleted allogeneic hematopoietic cell transplantation.

This clonotype came up many times. The specificity of this receptor is unknown. Per-base qualities were not stored, and no clone one base away is much larger. The CDR3 sequence holds 13 residues, the cysteine and phenylalanine included. Only the CDR3 region is kept as DNA, spanning 39 bases read in frame from base 1. Per the germline V gene, LGHNA is the CDR1 and YNFKEQ is the CDR2. V sheds 2 bases and J sheds 1 base, leaving 6 bases between their ends. Receptors were amplified or captured by PCR. The listed sequencing device is Illumina HiSeq 2500. To normalize quantification of the TCRbeta repertoire, the TCR libraries were built with molecular barcoding that relied on unique molecular identifiers. The public reads were reanalyzed by TCRdb: fastp trimming at Q25, MiXCR alignment, in-frame beta chains only. Entries that share a CDR3 protein sequence are merged under the most common genes and DNA. This sample lists around 76,000 distinct CDR3 sequences; roughly 20% were detected once. About 54% of the sample is held by the ten biggest clonotypes.

The treatment or condition label, as the study defines it: allogeneic hematopoietic cell transplantation with graft depleted of TCRalphabeta T cells and CD19 B cells. The children who served as transplant recipients had been given grafts of TCRalphabeta/CD19-depleted allogeneic hematopoietic cells. Beyond this particular receptor, the publication reports: In some patients, the high TCRbeta diversity seen at day 60 was put down to recipient T cells and intrathymic progenitors that had survived conditioning. The apparently early recovery of alphabetaT-cell counts about two months after transplant reportedly depended on only several hundred rapidly expanded clones that came from non-depleted graft cells. Over the following months the frequencies of hyperexpanded clones went down, and after one year T-cell counts and TCRbeta diversity were mostly credited to newly produced T cells.

This receptor chain uses TRBV4-2 and TRBJ2-7; no confident D gene assignment can be made. The source material was PBMCs, mostly from graft donor cells, sampled 360 days after TCRalphabeta/CD19-depleted stem cell transplant. The sequence derives from a male patient between 2 and 10 years old who had a stem cell transplant for acute lymphoblastic leukemia, so the T cells may come from the graft donor. This receptor carries the CDR3 CASSQQVSYEQYF. The nucleotide sequence is TGTGCCAGCAGCCAACAGGTATCCTACGAGCAGTACTTC.